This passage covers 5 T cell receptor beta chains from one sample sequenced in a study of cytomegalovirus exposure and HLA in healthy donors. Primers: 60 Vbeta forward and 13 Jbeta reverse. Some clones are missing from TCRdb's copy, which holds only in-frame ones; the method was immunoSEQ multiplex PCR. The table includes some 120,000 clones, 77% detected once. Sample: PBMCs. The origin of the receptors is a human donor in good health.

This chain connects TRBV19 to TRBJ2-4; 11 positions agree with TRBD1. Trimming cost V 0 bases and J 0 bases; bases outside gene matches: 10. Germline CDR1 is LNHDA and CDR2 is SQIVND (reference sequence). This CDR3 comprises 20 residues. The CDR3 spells CASSIDPGQGAKLAKNIQYF. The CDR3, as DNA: TGTGCCAGTAGTATAGATCCCGGACAGGGGGCGAAACTAGCCAAAAACATTCAGTACTTC.

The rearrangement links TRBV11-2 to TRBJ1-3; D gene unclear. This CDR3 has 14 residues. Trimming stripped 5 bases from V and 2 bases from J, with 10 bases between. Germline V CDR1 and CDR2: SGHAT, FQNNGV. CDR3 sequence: CASSPSGTGNTIYF. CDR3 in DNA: TGTGCCAGCAGCCCCAGCGGTACTGGAAACACCATATATTTT. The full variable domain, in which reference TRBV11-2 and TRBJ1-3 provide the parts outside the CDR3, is EAGVAQSPRYKIIEKRQSVAFWCNPISGHATLYWYQQILGQGPKLLIQFQNNGVVDDSQLPKDRFSAERLKGVDSTLKIQPAKLEDSAVYLCASSPSGTGNTIYFGEGSWLTVV.

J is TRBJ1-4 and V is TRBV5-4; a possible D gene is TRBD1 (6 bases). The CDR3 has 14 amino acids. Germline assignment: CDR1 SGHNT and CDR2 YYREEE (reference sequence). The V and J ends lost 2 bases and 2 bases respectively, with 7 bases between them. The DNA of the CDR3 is TGTGCCAGCAGCTTAGGGGGTACTAATGAAAAACTGTTTTTT. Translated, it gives CASSLGGTNEKLFF. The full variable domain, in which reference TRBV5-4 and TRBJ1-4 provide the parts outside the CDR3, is ETGVTQSPTHLIKTRGQQVTLRCSSQSGHNTVSWYQQALGQGPQFIFQYYREEENGRGNFPPRFSGLQFPNYSSELNVNALELDDSALYLCASSLGGTNEKLFFGSGTQLSVL.

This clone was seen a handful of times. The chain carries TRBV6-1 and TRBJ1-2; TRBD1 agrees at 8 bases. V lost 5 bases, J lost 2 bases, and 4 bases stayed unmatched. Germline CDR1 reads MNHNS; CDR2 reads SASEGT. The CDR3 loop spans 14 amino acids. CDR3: CASSQGQGNYGYTF. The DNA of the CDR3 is TGTGCCAGCAGTCAAGGACAGGGCAACTATGGCTACACCTTC.

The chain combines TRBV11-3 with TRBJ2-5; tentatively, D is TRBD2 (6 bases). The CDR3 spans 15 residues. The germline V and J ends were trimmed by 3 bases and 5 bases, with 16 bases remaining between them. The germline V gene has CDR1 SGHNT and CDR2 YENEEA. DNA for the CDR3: TGTGCCAGCAGCTTTGCGGGAACACATGGGGAGACCCAGTACTTC. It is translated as CASSFAGTHGETQYF.